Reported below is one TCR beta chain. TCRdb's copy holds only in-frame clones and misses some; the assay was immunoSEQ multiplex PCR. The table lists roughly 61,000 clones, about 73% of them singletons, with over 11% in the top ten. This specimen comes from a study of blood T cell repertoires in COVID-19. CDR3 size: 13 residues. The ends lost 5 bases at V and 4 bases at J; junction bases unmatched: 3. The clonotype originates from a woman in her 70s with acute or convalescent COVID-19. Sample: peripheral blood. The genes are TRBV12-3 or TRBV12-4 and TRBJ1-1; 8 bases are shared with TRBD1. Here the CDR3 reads CASSQGAPTEAFF. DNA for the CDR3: TGTGCCAGCAGTCAGGGGGCGCCCACTGAAGCTTTCTTT.